The 11 T cell receptor beta chains below come from one sample, sequenced in a study of identifying expanded T cells in peripheral blood. The method was immunoSEQ multiplex PCR; TCRdb's version includes in-frame clones alone and lacks a portion of them. The sample yields tens of thousands of clones, 80% to 85% seen once. The source material was blood. These receptors came from a person aged 18 to 75 in good health.

This chain uses TRBV5-6 with TRBJ1-1; 7 bases line up with TRBD1. Germline CDR1 SGHDT, CDR2 YYEEEE. After removal of 4 bases from V and 3 bases from J, the junction contained 6 bases not matched to a gene. The CDR3 spans 14 residues. CDR3 DNA sequence: TGTGCCAGCAGCGGTTTCAGGGGGTACACTGAAGCTTTCTTT. Its protein product is CASSGFRGYTEAFF.

The genes are TRBV18 and TRBJ2-5; no definite D call. The CDR3 totals 11 residues. CDR1 and CDR2 (germline): KGHSH, LQKENI. V was trimmed by 6 bases and J by 0 bases, leaving 2 bases between them. CDR3 sequence: CASSDQETQYF. In DNA form, the CDR3 reads TGTGCCAGCTCGGACCAAGAGACCCAGTACTTC.

Of note for this clone: Sequence at one end of the junction differs from germline and may be a read error. This chain connects TRBV5-5 to TRBJ1-5, with 7 bases identical to TRBD1. Germline loops: CDR1 SGHKS, CDR2 YYEKEE (reference sequence). The CDR3 is 16 amino acids. The CDR3 DNA reads as TGCGCCAGCAGCCAAGACAGGGACAGCTCTTATCAGCCCCAGCATTTT. This gives the protein CASSQDRDSSYQPQHF.

The J gene is TRBJ1-3, the V gene TRBV5-1; D ambiguous. Per germline, CDR1 SGHRS and CDR2 YFSETQ. The V end was cut by 1 base, the J end by 7 bases, with 12 bases between. CDR3 length equals 14 residues. For the CDR3, the DNA is TGCGCCAGCAGCTTGCTTGATCCCGGGAACACCATATATTTT. It is translated as CASSLLDPGNTIYF.

The V call is TRBV13, the J call TRBJ2-7; TRBD2 agrees at 7 bases. Trimming removed 2 bases from V and 5 bases from J; junction bases left unmatched: 6. Germline CDR1 reads PRHDT; CDR2 reads FYEKMQ (reference sequence). The CDR3 length is 14 residues. The CDR3 sequence: CASSLWTSPNEQYF. CDR3 DNA sequence: TGTGCCAGCAGCTTATGGACTAGTCCAAACGAGCAGTACTTC. Full variable domain (remainder filled in from reference TRBV13 and TRBJ2-7): AAGVIQSPRHLIKEKRETATLKCYPIPRHDTVYWYQQGPGQDPQFLISFYEKMQSDKGSIPDRFSAQQFSDYHSELNMSSLELGDSALYFCASSLWTSPNEQYFGPGTRLTVT.

CDR3 residues: CASSQGALAGTGELFF. The CDR3 DNA reads TGTGCCAGCAGCCAAGGGGCTCTAGCGGGAACCGGGGAGCTGTTTTTT. This chain uses TRBV11-3 with TRBJ2-2; 9 positions match TRBD2. The length of the CDR3 is 16 residues. Germline CDR1 reads SGHNT; CDR2 reads YENEEA. Trimming at V came to 5 bases and at J to 5 bases, leaving 9 bases not matched to a gene.

CDR3 in DNA: TGTGCCTGGAGTCCGGGGACCAGGGTAAATGGCTACACCTTC. Translation gives CAWSPGTRVNGYTF. V gene TRBV30 combines with J gene TRBJ1-2; TRBD1 might be the D (5 bases). The CDR3 has 14 amino acids. Germline V CDR1 and CDR2: GTSNPN, SVGIG (reference sequence). V lost 2 bases and J lost 6, with 16 bases in between.

V gene TRBV18 combines with J gene TRBJ2-1; 7 nucleotides match TRBD1. Germline CDR1 reads KGHSH; CDR2 reads LQKENI. V lost 0 bases to trimming and J lost 0 bases; unmatched junction nucleotides: 5. The CDR3 contains 17 residues. The CDR3 is CASSPPTGQSSYNEQFF. CDR3 coding DNA: TGTGCCAGCTCACCACCGACGGGACAGAGCTCCTACAATGAGCAGTTCTTC.

The chain joins TRBV7-6 to TRBJ2-1; 8 nucleotides match TRBD2. This CDR3 is 15 amino acids long. Losses at the gene ends were 1 base for V and 5 bases for J; bases not matched to a gene: 4. Germline CDR1 and CDR2: SGHVS and FNYEAQ. Here the CDR3 DNA reads TGTGCCAGCAGCTTAGTAGCGGGATCAAACAATGAGCAGTTCTTC. This translates into CASSLVAGSNNEQFF.

The V and J genes are TRBV6-5 and TRBJ1-2; the D is unclear. The CDR3 loop spans 13 amino acids. Trimming removed 5 bases from V and 3 bases from J, with 10 bases in between. Germline CDR1 reads MNHEY; CDR2 reads SVGAGI. In nucleotides, the CDR3 is TGTGCCAGCAGTAGAGAAAGATACTATGGCTACACCTTC. Protein sequence: CASSRERYYGYTF.

The V gene is TRBV27, the J gene TRBJ2-7; TRBD1 aligns across 9 bases. Trimming at V came to 6 bases and at J to 1 base, leaving 4 bases not matched to a gene. This CDR3 contains 14 residues. Germline CDR1 reads MNHEY; CDR2 reads SMNVEV (reference sequence). The CDR3 bases are TGTGCCAGCAGACGGACAGGGGAATCCTACGAGCAGTACTTC. Its protein product is CASRRTGESYEQYF.